Here is one T cell receptor beta chain with its context. CDR3 length equals 20 residues. CDR1 and CDR2 from the germline V gene are LGHDT and YNNKEL (reference sequence). V shed 0 bases and J shed 1 base, with 22 bases lying between them. TCRdb's copy holds only in-frame clones and misses some; the assay was immunoSEQ multiplex PCR. The sample lists 250,000 to 350,000 clones, 80% to 90% occurring once. These data belong to a study of blood T cell repertoires in COVID-19. On the study more broadly: PBMCs, B-cell-depleted T cells, or T cells were the source of the cDNA or gDNA that made up the material.

The source material was peripheral blood. The V gene is TRBV3-1 (or the pseudogene TRBV3-2), the J gene TRBJ2-1; tentatively, D is TRBD2 (6 bases). This TCR derives from a woman aged 45-59 years with COVID-19, enrolled during active disease. The CDR3 is CASSQEPGTVTWSSYNEQFF. The CDR3 DNA sequence: TGTGCCAGCAGCCAAGAACCGGGGACTGTGACTTGGAGTTCCTACAATGAGCAGTTCTTC.